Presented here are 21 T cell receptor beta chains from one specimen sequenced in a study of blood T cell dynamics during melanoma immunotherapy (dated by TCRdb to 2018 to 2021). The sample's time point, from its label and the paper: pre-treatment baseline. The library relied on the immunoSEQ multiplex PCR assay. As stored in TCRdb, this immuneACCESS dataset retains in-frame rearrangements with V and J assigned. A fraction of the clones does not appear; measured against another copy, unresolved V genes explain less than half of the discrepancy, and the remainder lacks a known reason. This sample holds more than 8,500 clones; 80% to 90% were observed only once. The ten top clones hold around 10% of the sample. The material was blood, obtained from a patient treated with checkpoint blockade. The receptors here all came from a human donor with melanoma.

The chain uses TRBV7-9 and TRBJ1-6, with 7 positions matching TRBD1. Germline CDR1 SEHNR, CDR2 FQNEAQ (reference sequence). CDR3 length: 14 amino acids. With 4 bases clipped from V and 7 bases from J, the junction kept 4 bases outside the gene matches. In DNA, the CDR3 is TGTGCCAGCAGCTCGAGACAGGGAAATTCACCCCTCCACTTT. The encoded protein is CASSSRQGNSPLHF. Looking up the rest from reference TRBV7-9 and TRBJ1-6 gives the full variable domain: DTGVSQNPRHKITKRGQNVTFRCDPISEHNRLYWYRQTLGQGPEFLTYFQNEAQLEKSRLLSDRFSAERPKGSFSTLEIQRTEQGDSAMYLCASSSRQGNSPLHFGNGTRLTVT.

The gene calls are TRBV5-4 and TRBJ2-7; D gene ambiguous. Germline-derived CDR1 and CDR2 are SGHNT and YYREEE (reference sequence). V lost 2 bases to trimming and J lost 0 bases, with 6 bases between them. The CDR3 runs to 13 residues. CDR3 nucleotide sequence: TGTGCCAGCAGCTTCGGCAGCTCCTACGAGCAGTACTTC. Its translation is CASSFGSSYEQYF.

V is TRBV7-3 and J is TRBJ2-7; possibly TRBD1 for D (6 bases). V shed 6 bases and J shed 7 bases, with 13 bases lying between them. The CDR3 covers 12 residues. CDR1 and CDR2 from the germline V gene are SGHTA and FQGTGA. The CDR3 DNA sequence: TGTGCCAGCAGTACAGGGAGTAGGGAGCAGTACTTC. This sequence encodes CASSTGSREQYF.

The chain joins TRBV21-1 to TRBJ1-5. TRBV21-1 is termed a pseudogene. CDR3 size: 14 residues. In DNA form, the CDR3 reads TGTGCCAGCAGATATCATTCCCCCAATCAGCCCCAGCATTTT. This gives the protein CASRYHSPNQPQHF.

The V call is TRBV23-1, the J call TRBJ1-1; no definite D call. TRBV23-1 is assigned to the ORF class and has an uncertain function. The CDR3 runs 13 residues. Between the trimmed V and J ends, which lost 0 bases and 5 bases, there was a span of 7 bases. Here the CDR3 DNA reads TGCGCCAGCAGTCAATCGTGGATGACTGAAGCTTTCTTT. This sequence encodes CASSQSWMTEAFF.

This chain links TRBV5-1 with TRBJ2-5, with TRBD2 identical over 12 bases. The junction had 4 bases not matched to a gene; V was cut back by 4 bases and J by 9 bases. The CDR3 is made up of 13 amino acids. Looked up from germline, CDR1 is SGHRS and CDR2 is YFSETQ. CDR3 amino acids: CASSRTSGVAQYF. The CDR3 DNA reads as TGCGCCAGCAGCAGGACTAGCGGGGTGGCCCAGTACTTC.

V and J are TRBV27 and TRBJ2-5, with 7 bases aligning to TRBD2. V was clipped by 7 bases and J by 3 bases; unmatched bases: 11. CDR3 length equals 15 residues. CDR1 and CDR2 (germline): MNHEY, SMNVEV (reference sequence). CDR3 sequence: CASKKLFRGEETQYF. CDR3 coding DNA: TGTGCCAGCAAAAAGTTGTTCCGGGGGGAAGAGACCCAGTACTTC.

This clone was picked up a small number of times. The CDR3 loop is CSVRTGYEQFF. The CDR3 nucleotides read TGCAGCGTCCGGACAGGCTATGAGCAGTTCTTC. This chain joins TRBV29-1 and TRBJ2-1; 7 bases match TRBD1. J was trimmed by 8 bases and V by 6 bases; bases with no gene match: 4. Germline V gives CDR1 SQVTM, CDR2 ANQGSEA. CDR3 length: 11 residues.

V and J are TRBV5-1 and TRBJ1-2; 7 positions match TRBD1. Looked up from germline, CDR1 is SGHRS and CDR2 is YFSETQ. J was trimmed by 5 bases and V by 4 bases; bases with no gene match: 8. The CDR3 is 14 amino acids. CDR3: CASSGTGDEYGYTF. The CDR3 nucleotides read TGCGCCAGCAGCGGCACAGGGGATGAATATGGCTACACCTTC.

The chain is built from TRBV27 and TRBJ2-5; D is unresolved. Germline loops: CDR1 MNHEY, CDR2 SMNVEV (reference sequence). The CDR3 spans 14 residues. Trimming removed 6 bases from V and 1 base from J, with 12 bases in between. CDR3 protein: CASSTNALQETQYF. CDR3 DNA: TGTGCCAGCAGCACGAATGCCCTCCAAGAGACCCAGTACTTC.

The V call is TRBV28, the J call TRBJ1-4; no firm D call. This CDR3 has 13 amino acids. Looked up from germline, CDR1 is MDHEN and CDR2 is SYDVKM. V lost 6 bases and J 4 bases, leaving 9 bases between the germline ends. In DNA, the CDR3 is TGTGCCAGCAGCTCCATTGGTAATGAAAAACTGTTTTTT. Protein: CASSSIGNEKLFF. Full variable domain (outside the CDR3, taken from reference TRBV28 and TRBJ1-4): DVKVTQSSRYLVKRTGEKVFLECVQDMDHENMFWYRQDPGLGLRLIYFSYDVKMKEKGDIPEGYSVSREKKERFSLILESASTNQTSMYLCASSSIGNEKLFFGSGTQLSVL.

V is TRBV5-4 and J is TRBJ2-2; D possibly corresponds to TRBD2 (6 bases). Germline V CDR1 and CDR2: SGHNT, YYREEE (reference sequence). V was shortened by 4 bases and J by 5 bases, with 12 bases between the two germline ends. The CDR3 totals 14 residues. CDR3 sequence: CASSGGTRTGELFF. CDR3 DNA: TGTGCCAGCAGCGGGGGGACGCGGACCGGGGAGCTGTTTTTT.

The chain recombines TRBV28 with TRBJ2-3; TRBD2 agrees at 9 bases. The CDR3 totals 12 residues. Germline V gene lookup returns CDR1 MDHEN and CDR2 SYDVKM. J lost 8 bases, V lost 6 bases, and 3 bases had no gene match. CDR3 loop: CASSRSGGTQYF. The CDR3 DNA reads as TGTGCCAGCAGCCGTAGCGGGGGTACGCAGTATTTT. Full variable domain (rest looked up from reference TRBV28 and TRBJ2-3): DVKVTQSSRYLVKRTGEKVFLECVQDMDHENMFWYRQDPGLGLRLIYFSYDVKMKEKGDIPEGYSVSREKKERFSLILESASTNQTSMYLCASSRSGGTQYFGPGTRLTVL.

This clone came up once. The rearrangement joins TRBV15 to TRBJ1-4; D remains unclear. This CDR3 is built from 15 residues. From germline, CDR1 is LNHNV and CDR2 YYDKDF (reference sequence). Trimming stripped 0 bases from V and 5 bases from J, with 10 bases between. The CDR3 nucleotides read TGTGCCACCAGCAGAGATGAGGCAGCGAATGAAAAACTGTTTTTT. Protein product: CATSRDEAANEKLFF.

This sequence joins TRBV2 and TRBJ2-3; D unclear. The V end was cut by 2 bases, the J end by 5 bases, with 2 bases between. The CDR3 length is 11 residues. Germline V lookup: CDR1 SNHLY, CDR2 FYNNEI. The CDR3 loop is CASSELDTQYF. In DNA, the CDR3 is TGTGCCAGCAGTGAACTAGATACGCAGTATTTT.

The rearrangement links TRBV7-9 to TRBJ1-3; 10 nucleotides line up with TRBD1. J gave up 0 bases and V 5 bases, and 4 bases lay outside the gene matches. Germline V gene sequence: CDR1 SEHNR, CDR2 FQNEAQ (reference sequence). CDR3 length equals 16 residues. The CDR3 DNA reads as TGTGCCAGCAGCGGACGGACAGGGGGCTCTGGAAACACCATATATTTT. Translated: CASSGRTGGSGNTIYF.

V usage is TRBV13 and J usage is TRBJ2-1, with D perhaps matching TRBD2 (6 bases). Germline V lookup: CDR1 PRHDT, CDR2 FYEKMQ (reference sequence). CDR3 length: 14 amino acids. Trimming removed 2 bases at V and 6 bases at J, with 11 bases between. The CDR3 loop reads CASSLTGLPNEQFF. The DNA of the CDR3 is TGTGCCAGCAGCTTAACCGGACTACCCAATGAGCAGTTCTTC.

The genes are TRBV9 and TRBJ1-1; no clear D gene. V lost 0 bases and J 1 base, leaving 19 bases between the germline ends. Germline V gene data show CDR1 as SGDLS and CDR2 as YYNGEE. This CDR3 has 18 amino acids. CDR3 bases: TGTGCCAGCAGCGTAGAGGCCCGCGTAGGGTTGGCGAACACTGAAGCTTTCTTT. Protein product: CASSVEARVGLANTEAFF.

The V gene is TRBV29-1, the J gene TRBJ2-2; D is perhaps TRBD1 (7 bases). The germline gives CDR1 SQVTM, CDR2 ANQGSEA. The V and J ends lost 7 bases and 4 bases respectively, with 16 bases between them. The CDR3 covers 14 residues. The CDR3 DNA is TGCAGCGCGCTCGGGACAGCGGGCACCGGGGAGCTGTTTTTT. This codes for CSALGTAGTGELFF.

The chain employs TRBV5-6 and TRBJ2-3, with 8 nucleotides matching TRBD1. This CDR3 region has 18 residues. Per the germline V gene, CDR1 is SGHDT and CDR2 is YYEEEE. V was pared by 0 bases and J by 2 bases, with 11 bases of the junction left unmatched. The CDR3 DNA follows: TGTGCCAGCAGCTTGGGGGGACAGGCCTCTTGGACCACAGATACGCAGTATTTT. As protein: CASSLGGQASWTTDTQYF.

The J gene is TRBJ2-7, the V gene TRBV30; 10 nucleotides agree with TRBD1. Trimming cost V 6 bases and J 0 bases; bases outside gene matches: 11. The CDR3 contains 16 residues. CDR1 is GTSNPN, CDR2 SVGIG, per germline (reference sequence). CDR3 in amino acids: CACRDRGFGSSYEQYF. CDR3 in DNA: TGTGCCTGTCGGGACAGGGGTTTCGGGAGCTCCTACGAGCAGTACTTC.